These 3 T cell receptor beta chains originate from one sample sequenced in a study of T-cell memory formation after mild COVID-19. TCRdb independently ran MiXCR on the 5' RACE reads; one entry per CDR3 protein. The sample has 110,000 to 150,000 distinct CDR3 sequences; around 15% are singletons. Specimen: PBMCs or a T cell subset sorted from them (not recorded which). The receptors were gathered from an adult woman who had mild COVID-19 (a few samples of this study predate the infection). Cell type and time point are not known.

In its sample, this clonotype was seen many times. The rearrangement links TRBV5-1 to TRBJ2-3; D possibly corresponds to TRBD2 (5 bases). CDR3 length: 14 amino acids. The V gene's germline CDR1 is SGHRS and CDR2 YFSETQ. V was shortened by 6 bases and J by 3 bases, with 14 bases between the two germline ends. CDR3 nucleotides: TGCGCCAGCAATGAGGGCCGGGGAACAGATACGCAGTATTTT. Its translation: CASNEGRGTDTQYF.

This clonotype was picked up a small number of times. This chain links TRBV7-6 with TRBJ1-3; D perhaps matches TRBD1 (6 bases). The CDR3 length is 16 residues. Deletions cut 1 base from V and 0 bases from J, with 10 bases between. Germline assignment: CDR1 SGHVS and CDR2 FNYEAQ. CDR3 nucleotides: TGTGCCAGCAGCTTAGACACAGGGAGCTCTGGAAACACCATATATTTT. Translating gives CASSLDTGSSGNTIYF.

This clonotype was observed a few times. The chain couples TRBV25-1 to TRBJ1-1, with D hard to call. The CDR3 extends over 13 amino acids. V lost 5 bases and J lost 3, with 10 bases in between. Per germline, CDR1 MGHDK and CDR2 SYGVNS. The CDR3 DNA reads as TGTGCCAGCAGTATCCGAGGGTACACTGAAGCTTTCTTT. Protein sequence: CASSIRGYTEAFF.